This T cell receptor beta chain was recorded in a study of fetal regulatory T cell absence and autoimmunity (dated by TCRdb to the late 2010s). A note on the overall study: Exocrine pancreas autoimmunity was observed in the IPEX patients in the absence of clinical diabetes.

Inclusive of the bounding cysteine and phenylalanine, the CDR3 is 12 residues long. The entry retains the CDR3 DNA only, 36 bases that are in frame from base 1. CDR1 and CDR2 are read off the germline V gene (reference sequence) as GTSNPN and SVGIG. V loses 2 bases of germline sequence and J loses 4 bases, and the interval between the two ends is 8 bases. On the immunoSEQ human TCRbeta survey platform, a two-step multiplex PCR amplified and barcoded the TCRbeta CDR3 regions. Illumina instruments were used to sequence the libraries, and IgH from the same samples was sequenced in parallel. The paper's processing steps were these. Raw reads were filtered against IMGT V, D, J definitions and binned by a nearest-neighbor algorithm to remove PCR and sequencing errors. Clones were defined as identical nucleotide sequences, and differential abundance between tissues was assessed by per-clone Fisher exact tests with a pFDR threshold of p<0.01. Clones whose frequencies were too low for statistical inference were excluded by a minimum inclusion filter of 10 in either sample. Pairwise clonal comparisons used the immunoSEQ Analyzer, and gene family usage was assessed with IMGT tools. The table was pulled from immuneACCESS by TCRdb, which kept in-frame rearrangements only. Such tables lose some clones; where checked, under half of the loss comes from unresolved V genes, and the rest has no known cause. Clonal size and the V and J genes are those of that table, whereas D and trimming came from the DNA. The sample table records some 44,000 clones; about 86% of these occur just once. Together, the top ten hold 0.41% of the sample.

Points the paper makes about the study in general: The oligoclonal enrichment was interpreted as supporting antigen-driven autoimmunity in the pancreas before birth in IPEX syndrome. Cord blood and pancreas had broadly similar TRB gene family usage, resembling published neonatal and adult repertoires. The TCR compartment showed significant oligoclonal enrichment in pancreas versus cord blood, with some top clones over 95-fold enriched.

The DNeasy Blood and Tissue Kit was used to extract roughly 1.9-3.1 ug of genomic DNA from umbilical cord blood or frozen pancreas. As for this clone: Its antigen is not yet known. Per-nucleotide qualities are absent, and no much larger clonotype sits a single base away.

The sequence was obtained from a newborn boy with IPEX syndrome. Sequenced sample: cord blood. The sequence joins TRBV30 to TRBJ1-2, with a weak D call of TRBD1 (5 bases match). The CDR3 region has the sequence CAWSLGGYGYTF. Read as DNA, the sequence is TGTGCCTGGAGTCTCGGGGGCTATGGCTACACCTTC.